The 25 T cell receptor beta chains presented below share a single source sample, sequenced in a study of T cell clonality in common variable immunodeficiency. The protocol was immunoSEQ multiplex PCR, while the TCRdb copy is restricted to in-frame clones and leaves out a portion. The sample was found to contain about 35,000 clones, and every one recurs. Sequencing was carried out using peripheral blood mononuclear cells. The receptors shown here come from a person aged 18 to 70 in good health.

This clone was seen ten or more times. The read is 3 residues too short to cover the CDR3 end, so that end is filled in from the germline J gene. The chain has TRBV6-2 or TRBV6-3 and TRBJ2-7; no definite D call. Germline CDR1 and CDR2: MNHEY and SVGEGT. The length of the CDR3 is 12 residues. Trimming left V 6 bases short and J 3 bases short, with 9 bases between. Partial CDR3 DNA: TGTGCCAGCAGCCTCTTAAACTACGAG. Amino acids: CASSLLNYE. The entire CDR3 protein reads CASSLLNYEQYF.

As regards this clone: Just one base apart from a much larger clone, this may be a read error. The read is 3 residues too short to cover the CDR3 end, so that end is filled in from the germline J gene. Other DNA sequences of this sample code for an identical CDR3. The chain has TRBV6-2 or TRBV6-3 and TRBJ2-5; the D gene could be TRBD1 or TRBD2 (5 bases each). V was shortened by 11 bases and J by 5 bases, with 21 bases between the two germline ends. Germline-derived CDR1 and CDR2 are MNHEY and SVGEGT. The CDR3 is made up of 14 amino acids. The covered CDR3 bases are TGTGCCGTCGAACCGCAGGGAGCGTGGGAGACC. Its translation: CAVEPQGAWET. The full CDR3 protein is CAVEPQGAWETQYF.

This clone was detected many times. Sequencing ends 3 residues short of the CDR3 end; the germline J gene provides the rest. The chain has TRBV2 and TRBJ1-2, with 7 bases lining up with TRBD1. This CDR3 comprises 14 residues. Germline V gives CDR1 SNHLY, CDR2 FYNNEI. V dropped 5 bases and J dropped 6; count of bases not matched to a gene: 9. The DNA read from the CDR3 is TGTGCCAGCAGTCTTTTCGACAGGGCGGATGGC. Translated, it gives CASSLFDRADG. The whole CDR3 region reads CASSLFDRADGYTF.

This clone came up many times. Read sequence stops 3 residues before the CDR3 end, and the germline J gene provides the missing end. The rearrangement links TRBV5-1 to TRBJ2-3; tentatively, D is TRBD2 (5 bases). Germline V gives CDR1 SGHRS, CDR2 YFSETQ. Trimming cost V 0 bases and J 8 bases, with 10 bases left between them. This CDR3 region has 13 residues. The CDR3 sequence is CASSLVGERTQYF. CDR3 DNA, as far as it was read: TGCGCCAGCAGCTTGGTCGGGGAGCGTACG. Using reference TRBV5-1 and TRBJ2-3 for the parts outside the CDR3, the full variable domain is KAGVTQTPRYLIKTRGQQVTLSCSPISGHRSVSWYQQTPGQGLQFLFEYFSETQRNKGNFPGRFSGRQFSNSRSEMNVSTLELGDSALYLCASSLVGERTQYFGPGTRLTVL.

A note on this clone: With the read ending 3 residues before the CDR3 end, the germline J gene is used to fill in that end. The rearrangement uses TRBV18 and TRBJ2-2, with D unclear. The germline gives CDR1 KGHSH, CDR2 LQKENI. This CDR3 spans 14 amino acids. CDR3: CASSPQGFKEKLFF. Partial CDR3 DNA: TGTGCCAGCTCACCACAAGGGTTTAAGGAAAAG.

Many counts were recorded for this clone. The sequenced fragment ends 3 residues before the CDR3 boundary, so the rest is inferred from the germline J gene. The chain is built from TRBV7-9 and TRBJ1-6; D gene ambiguous. Deletions cut 2 bases from V and 7 bases from J, with 12 bases between. Germline assignment: CDR1 SEHNR and CDR2 FQNEAQ (reference sequence). The CDR3 has 15 residues. Incomplete CDR3 DNA: TGTGCCAGCAGCTTACTCAAGGGTGAAAATTCACCC. Translated, it gives CASSLLKGENSP. The entire CDR3 reads CASSLLKGENSPLHF.

The table lists this clone with many counts. The CDR3 goes on 3 residues after the read ends, and that part is filled in from the germline J gene. The chain combines TRBV18 with TRBJ2-1, with 10 bases lining up with TRBD1. V dropped 4 bases and J dropped 6; count of bases not matched to a gene: 6. There are 15 residues in the CDR3. Germline V CDR1 and CDR2: KGHSH, LQKENI. CDR3 bases read: TGTGCCAGCTCACTGACAGGGGGCATGGGCAATGAG. Its translation is CASSLTGGMGNE. The full CDR3 is CASSLTGGMGNEQFF. Complete variable domain (other parts from reference TRBV18 and TRBJ2-1): NAGVMQNPRHLVRRRGQEARLRCSPMKGHSHVYWYRQLPEEGLKFMVYLQKENIIDESGMPKERFSAEFPKEGPSILRIQQVVRGDSAAYFCASSLTGGMGNEQFFGPGTRLTVL.

This clone was seen many times. The CDR3 end falls 3 residues outside the read, so it is completed with the germline J gene. V is TRBV29-1 and J is TRBJ2-2, with D possibly being TRBD1 (5 bases). The CDR3 spans 10 residues. Germline CDR1 SQVTM, CDR2 ANQGSEA. CDR3 DNA (partial): TGCAGCGTTGATGACAGACTG. This sequence encodes CSVDDRL. The whole CDR3 sequence reads CSVDDRLLFF.

This clone was seen only a few times. The CDR3 DNA, read in part, is TGTGCCAGCTCACCATCCGGGACAGGGTTGCAGACG. Protein sequence: CASSPSGTGLQT. In full, the CDR3 is CASSPSGTGLQTQYF. The genes are TRBV18 and TRBJ2-3; TRBD1 aligns across 9 bases. Sequencing ends 3 residues short of the CDR3 end; the germline J gene provides the rest. The CDR3 contains 15 residues. Germline CDR1 reads KGHSH; CDR2 reads LQKENI.

This clone was recorded at least ten times. The read comes to an end 3 residues before the CDR3 does, leaving the germline J gene to fill in the end. This chain connects TRBV7-3 to TRBJ1-1; no reliable D call. This CDR3 comprises 13 residues. The V gene's germline CDR1 is SGHTA and CDR2 FQGTGA. Between the trimmed V and J ends, which lost 8 bases and 4 bases, there was a span of 14 bases. CDR3 residues: CASSPLAGTEAFF. The sequenced CDR3 bases are TGTGCCAGCTCCCCCCTGGCGGGCACTGAA.

As concerns this clone: The read gets to within 3 residues of the CDR3 end, and the germline J gene fills in the rest. The chain has TRBV7-9 and TRBJ1-5, with a tentative D call TRBD1 (6 bases). There are 14 residues in the CDR3. Germline V gives CDR1 SEHNR, CDR2 FQNEAQ (reference sequence). V was shortened by 4 bases and J by 5 bases, with 12 bases between the two germline ends. CDR3 in amino acids: CASSSWDTDQPQHF. CDR3 DNA, as far as it was read: TGTGCCAGCAGCTCCTGGGACACTGATCAGCCC.

This clone was counted many times. The read is 3 residues too short to cover the CDR3 end, so that end is filled in from the germline J gene. The chain uses TRBV5-1 and TRBJ2-1; D is perhaps TRBD2 (6 bases). From germline, CDR1 is SGHRS and CDR2 YFSETQ. V gave up 4 bases and J gave up 8 bases, with 22 bases separating them. The CDR3 contains 16 residues. This chain's CDR3 is CASSESSRERIDEQFF. The sequenced part of the CDR3 DNA is TGCGCCAGCAGCGAATCTAGCCGGGAGCGAATAGATGAG.

This clone appeared many times. The read finishes 3 residues shy of the CDR3 end, and the germline J gene is used to complete it. The chain has TRBV10-3 and TRBJ1-2; D ambiguous. Deletions cut 0 bases from V and 0 bases from J, with 8 bases between. The V gene's germline CDR1 is ENHRY and CDR2 SYGVKD. The CDR3 consists of 15 residues. The CDR3: CAISESMAANYGYTF. The CDR3 DNA, read in part, is TGTGCCATCAGTGAGTCGATGGCAGCTAACTATGGC.

Regarding this clone: The read terminates 3 residues ahead of where the CDR3 ends, so the germline J gene completes it. The chain has TRBV6-4 and TRBJ1-1; no definite D call. The V end lost 6 bases, the J end lost 1 base, and 9 bases lay between the germline ends. CDR1 is MRHNA and CDR2 is SNTAGT in the germline V gene. CDR3 length: 13 residues. CDR3 residues: CASRRSPNTEAFF. The sequenced CDR3 bases are TGTGCCAGCAGGAGGTCCCCGAACACTGAA.

About this clone: The CDR3 extends 3 residues past the end of the read, so its final part is completed from the germline J gene. The chain carries TRBV7-9 and TRBJ1-4, with 7 bases aligning to TRBD1. The CDR3 extends over 15 amino acids. The trim removed 6 bases at V and 5 bases at J, leaving 9 bases unmatched. CDR1 and CDR2 (germline): SEHNR, FQNEAQ (reference sequence). This CDR3 reads CASRHDTGDNEKLFF. The sequenced CDR3 bases are TGTGCCAGCAGACACGATACAGGGGACAATGAAAAA.

At least ten counts were recorded for this clone. Read sequence stops 3 residues before the CDR3 end, and the germline J gene provides the missing end. The genes are TRBV7-9 and TRBJ2-5, with D perhaps matching TRBD1 (6 bases). CDR3 size: 15 residues. Germline V gives CDR1 SEHNR, CDR2 FQNEAQ (reference sequence). V lost 2 bases and J 1 base, leaving 11 bases between the germline ends. The CDR3 DNA, read in part, is TGTGCCAGCAGCTTACCACAGGGTTTCCAAGAGACC. It encodes CASSLPQGFQET. The CDR3 as a whole reads CASSLPQGFQETQYF.

This clone was found a few times. The read comes to an end 3 residues before the CDR3 does, leaving the germline J gene to fill in the end. The V gene is TRBV7-8, the J gene TRBJ1-6; the match to TRBD1 covers 7 bases. V lost 1 base to trimming and J lost 9 bases; unmatched junction nucleotides: 9. Germline assignment: CDR1 SGHVS and CDR2 FQNEAQ. The length of the CDR3 is 16 residues. The CDR3 DNA, read in part, is TGTGCCAGCAGCTTAGGCCCCCGGGGACAGATTTCACCC. Encoded protein: CASSLGPRGQISP. The full CDR3 protein is CASSLGPRGQISPLHF. Full variable domain (remainder filled in from reference TRBV7-8 and TRBJ1-6): GAGVSQSPRYKVAKRGQDVALRCDPISGHVSLFWYQQALGQGPEFLTYFQNEAQLDKSGLPSDRFFAERPEGSVSTLKIQRTQQEDSAVYLCASSLGPRGQISPLHFGNGTRLTVT.

In its sample, this clone was seen a few times. The sequenced fragment ends 3 residues before the CDR3 boundary, so the rest is inferred from the germline J gene. J is TRBJ1-1 and V is TRBV19, with D tentatively TRBD1 (5 bases). The CDR3 sequence is 12 residues long. The V and J ends lost 11 bases and 5 bases respectively, with 15 bases between them. Germline values: CDR1 LNHDA, CDR2 SQIVND (reference sequence). The chain's CDR3 is CAPHRRNTEAFF. The part of the CDR3 DNA that was read is TGTGCCCCACACAGGAGGAATACTGAA. The complete variable domain, with remaining parts taken from reference TRBV19 and TRBJ1-1, reads DGGITQSPKYLFRKEGQNVTLSCEQNLNHDAMYWYRQDPGQGLRLIYYSQIVNDFQKGDIAEGYSVSREKKESFPLTVTSAQKNPTAFYLCAPHRRNTEAFFGQGTRLTVV.

Remarks on this clone: The read stops 3 residues short of the end of the CDR3; the missing end is completed from the germline J gene. J is TRBJ1-2 and V is TRBV30, with 8 bases aligning to TRBD1. From germline, CDR1 is GTSNPN and CDR2 SVGIG (reference sequence). The CDR3 length is 12 residues. The chain's CDR3 is CAWTGGSYDYTF. CDR3 DNA, as far as it was read: TGTGCCTGGACAGGGGGCTCCTACGAC.

This clone was observed a handful of times. Read data end 3 residues before the CDR3 end; the end is taken from the germline J gene. This chain joins TRBV7-2 and TRBJ2-3, with unresolved D. CDR3 length equals 15 residues. Germline V gene lookup returns CDR1 SGHTA and CDR2 FQGNSA. Trimming left V 4 bases short and J 4 bases short, with 15 bases between. CDR3 DNA, as far as it was read: TGTGCCAGCAGCTCTAATGGGCCCCGCTCAGATACG. Translation: CASSSNGPRSDT. In full, the CDR3 reads CASSSNGPRSDTQYF.

The table lists this clone with a few counts. The missing CDR3 end, 3 residues past where the read stops, is filled in from the germline J gene. The chain couples TRBV20-1 to TRBJ1-2; 8 bases align to TRBD1. CDR3 length equals 12 residues. Germline V gives CDR1 DFQATT, CDR2 SNEGSKA (reference sequence). This CDR3 is CSAPTGVGGYTF. The DNA read from the CDR3 is TGCAGTGCGCCGACAGGGGTGGGGGGC.

This clone was counted only a few times. The CDR3 goes on 3 residues after the read ends, and that part is filled in from the germline J gene. V is TRBV7-8 and J is TRBJ2-5, with unresolved D. The germline V gene encodes CDR1 SGHVS and CDR2 FQNEAQ. The V and J ends lost 2 bases and 3 bases respectively, with 7 bases between them. There are 13 residues in the CDR3. CDR3 loop: CASSLLAEETQYF. Partial CDR3 DNA: TGTGCCAGCAGCTTATTGGCTGAAGAGACC.

Points on this clone: The read is 3 residues too short to cover the CDR3 end, so that end is filled in from the germline J gene. This chain links TRBV11-2 with TRBJ1-4; no firm D call. Germline CDR1 SGHAT, CDR2 FQNNGV. The CDR3 consists of 14 residues. Between the trimmed V and J ends, which lost 1 base and 3 bases, there was a span of 6 bases. CDR3 protein: CASSLGTANEKLFF. The sequenced part of the CDR3 DNA is TGTGCCAGCAGCTTAGGTACAGCTAATGAAAAA.

In this sample, this clone turned up a few times. The read stops 3 residues short of the end of the CDR3; the missing end is completed from the germline J gene. The J gene is TRBJ2-2, the V gene TRBV7-9, with TRBD1 matching over 8 bases. The germline V gene has CDR1 SEHNR and CDR2 FQNEAQ (reference sequence). The CDR3 sequence is 13 residues long. Trimming cost V 5 bases and J 6 bases; bases outside gene matches: 2. CDR3 sequence: CASSAQGAGELFF. CDR3 bases read: TGTGCCAGCAGCGCACAGGGGGCCGGGGAG.

This clone was counted many times. From the germline J gene comes the end of the CDR3, since the read stops 3 residues before it. The V call is TRBV7-9, the J call TRBJ2-6; D is ambiguous. There are 15 residues in the CDR3. V dropped 2 bases and J dropped 2 bases, with 7 bases sitting between them. Germline lookup yields CDR1 SEHNR and CDR2 FQNEAQ (reference sequence). The CDR3 sequence is CASSLSAAGANVLTF. The CDR3 bases that were read are TGTGCCAGCAGCTTATCCGCGGCTGGGGCCAACGTC.